Listed below are T cell receptor beta chains from one sample, sequenced in a study of blood T cell repertoires in COVID-19. Produced via immunoSEQ multiplex PCR; TCRdb's table is partial and in-frame only. Among 400,000 to 500,000 clones listed, 75% to 90% were seen once. The sample taken for sequencing was peripheral blood. Every receptor here comes from a woman aged 25-40 years with active or convalescent COVID-19. CDR3s include the opening cysteine and the closing phenylalanine or tryptophan. A D gene is named only where the DNA matches it firmly. A clone size is listed for some rows: how often the clone was seen (once, few, many), or a class if it is expanded.

TRBV5-8	TRBJ1-1	TRBD1	NA	CASSFRDREDTEAFF	TGTGCCAGCAGCTTCAGGGACAGGGAGGACACTGAAGCTTTCTTT
TRBV6-1	TRBJ1-5	NA	once	CASSEVRDLGNQPQHF	TGTGCCAGCAGTGAAGTCAGGGATTTGGGCAATCAGCCCCAGCATTTT
TRBV5-5	TRBJ1-4	NA	NA	CASSPLLGVTNEKLFF	TGTGCCAGCAGCCCTCTCTTGGGCGTTACTAATGAAAAACTGTTTTTT
TRBV12-3/TRBV12-4	TRBJ1-6	NA	once	CASSLDGLPLHF	TGTGCCAGCAGTTTAGACGGGTTACCCCTCCACTTT
TRBV7-9	TRBJ2-5	TRBD1	NA	CASRLTGGLETQYF	TGTGCCAGCAGATTAACAGGGGGGCTGGAGACCCAGTACTTC
TRBV4-1	TRBJ2-7	TRBD1	NA	CASSQEGTGSDEQYF	TGCGCCAGCAGCCAAGAGGGGACAGGGAGCGACGAGCAGTACTTC
TRBV28	TRBJ2-7	NA	NA	CASAARTYEQYF	TGTGCCAGTGCAGCTAGAACCTACGAGCAGTACTTC
TRBV27	TRBJ2-1	TRBD2	NA	CASSSVGLAGFYNEQFF	TGTGCCAGCAGTTCGGTCGGACTAGCGGGTTTCTACAATGAGCAGTTCTTC
TRBV5-6	TRBJ2-6	TRBD1	NA	CASSLGGGQGLGANVLTF	TGTGCCAGCAGCTTGGGGGGCGGACAGGGGCTTGGGGCCAACGTCCTGACTTTC
TRBV7-9	TRBJ1-5	NA	NA	CASSFGGQYNQPQHF	TGTGCCAGCAGCTTCGGCGGACAGTACAATCAGCCCCAGCATTTT
TRBV6-5	TRBJ2-3	TRBD2	NA	CASSYSRETADTQYF	TGTGCCAGCAGTTACTCGCGGGAGACAGCGGATACGCAGTATTTT
TRBV7-9	TRBJ2-3	NA	few	CASSLGGRSTDTQYF	TGTGCCAGCAGCTTAGGGGGGAGGAGCACAGATACGCAGTATTTT
TRBV25-1	TRBJ1-5	NA	NA	CASTGGGGWQPQHF	TGTGCCAGCACCGGAGGGGGGGGCTGGCAGCCCCAGCATTTT
TRBV6-5	TRBJ1-1	NA	NA	CASSYNRGTEAFF	TGTGCCAGCAGTTACAATCGGGGGACTGAAGCTTTCTTT
TRBV27	TRBJ1-2	TRBD1	NA	CASSFADRVEYGYTF	TGTGCCAGCAGTTTTGCGGACAGGGTAGAATATGGCTACACCTTC
TRBV12-3/TRBV12-4	TRBJ1-1	NA	NA	CASSLQMNTEAFF	TGTGCCAGCAGTTTACAGATGAACACTGAAGCTTTCTTT
TRBV12-3/TRBV12-4	TRBJ2-4	NA	once	CASRLPPSRIQYF	TGTGCCAGCAGACTCCCCCCTAGCCGCATTCAGTACTTC
TRBV27	TRBJ1-5	TRBD1	NA	CASSPRQGGQPQHF	TGTGCCAGCAGTCCCCGACAGGGGGGTCAGCCCCAGCATTTT
TRBV19	TRBJ1-2	NA	NA	CASSIRAGGYGYTF	TGTGCCAGTAGTATTCGGGCCGGAGGCTATGGCTACACCTTC
TRBV15	TRBJ1-5	NA	NA	CATSRAGDTTNKNSNQPQHF	TGTGCCACCAGCAGAGCGGGAGACACTACGAACAAAAACAGCAATCAGCCCCAGCATTTT
TRBV7-2	TRBJ1-3	NA	NA	CASRRGGSGNTIYF	TGTGCCAGCAGGAGGGGGGGCTCTGGAAACACCATATATTTT
TRBV2	TRBJ1-4	NA	NA	CASQIYTGTTTNEKLFF	TGTGCCAGCCAGATATATACCGGGACAACAACTAATGAAAAACTGTTTTTT
TRBV6-1	TRBJ1-2	NA	NA	CASSDVPYGYTF	TGTGCCAGCAGTGACGTTCCCTATGGCTACACCTTC
TRBV30	TRBJ2-3	TRBD2	NA	CAWSGGRGLSDTQYF	TGTGCCTGGAGTGGCGGGAGAGGGCTGTCAGATACGCAGTATTTT
TRBV10-1	TRBJ2-1	NA	NA	CASSEKRWSYNEQFF	TGCGCCAGCAGTGAGAAGCGGTGGTCCTACAATGAGCAGTTCTTC
TRBV11-2	TRBJ2-3	TRBD2	NA	CASRKLAASTDTQYF	TGTGCCAGCAGGAAACTAGCGGCTAGCACAGATACGCAGTATTTT
TRBV5-3	TRBJ1-1	NA	NA	CARSPEAFF	TGTGCCAGAAGCCCAGAAGCTTTCTTT
TRBV7-6	TRBJ2-7	NA	NA	CASSSKPGSSYEQYF	TGTGCCAGCAGCTCCAAGCCCGGGAGCTCCTACGAGCAGTACTTC
TRBV7-9	TRBJ2-1	TRBD2	NA	CASSPPSGGASYEQFF	TGTGCCAGCAGCCCCCCTAGCGGGGGGGCCAGCTATGAGCAGTTCTTC
TRBV11-1	TRBJ1-2	NA	NA	CASSLLGGYGYTF	TGTGCCAGCAGCTTACTGGGGGGCTATGGCTACACCTTC
TRBV19	TRBJ2-2	TRBD1	NA	CASSDPGQGGRELFF	TGTGCCAGTAGTGACCCCGGACAGGGTGGAAGGGAGCTGTTTTTT
TRBV6-5	TRBJ1-3	TRBD1	NA	CASSPTGGSGNTIYF	TGTGCCAGCAGTCCAACAGGGGGGTCTGGAAACACCATATATTTT
TRBV11-3	TRBJ2-2	TRBD2	NA	CASSPRLAGEGELFF	TGTGCCAGCAGCCCTCGACTAGCGGGAGAGGGGGAGCTGTTTTTT
TRBV24-1	TRBJ2-1	NA	NA	CATSDLAQGIYNEQFF	TGTGCCACCAGTGATTTGGCGCAGGGGATATACAATGAGCAGTTCTTC
TRBV5-1	TRBJ1-2	NA	NA	CASSSQQGYYGYTF	TGCGCCAGCAGCTCCCAACAGGGATACTATGGCTACACCTTC
TRBV2	TRBJ2-5	TRBD2	NA	CASRGGLVETQYF	TGTGCCAGCAGAGGAGGACTAGTAGAGACCCAGTACTTC